These 28 T cell receptor beta chains came from one sample sequenced in a study of shared clonotypes between healthy human individuals. Libraries were prepared by immunoSEQ multiplex PCR; TCRdb keeps only in-frame clonotypes and omits some of them. The repertoire holds 2.3 million or so clones, with roughly 93% as singletons. Sequencing used naive CD4+ T cells from PBMCs. Subset meaning: CD45RA+ positively selected. The receptor set was obtained from a man younger than 35 in good health. Some clones in this sample may be carry-over from other donors' samples.

Worth noting for this clone: This may arise from a read error, as a much more abundant clone is one base away. The V and J genes are TRBV7-7 and TRBJ1-1; tentatively, D is TRBD1 (5 bases). CDR1 is SSHAT and CDR2 is FNYEAQ in the germline V gene (reference sequence). The CDR3 consists of 13 residues. V was pared by 5 bases and J by 1 base, with 8 bases between. The CDR3 region has the DNA TGTGCCAGCAGCAAGGGACGGAACACTGAAGCTTTCTTT. This sequence encodes CASSKGRNTEAFF. The variable domain in full, with the rest retrieved from reference TRBV7-7 and TRBJ1-1, is GAGVSQSPRYKVTKRGQDVTLRCDPISSHATLYWYQQALGQGPEFLTYFNYEAQPDKSGLPSDRFSAERPEGSISTLTIQRTEQRDSAMYRCASSKGRNTEAFFGQGTRLTVV.

The rearrangement joins TRBV6-1 to TRBJ1-1, with 8 bases lining up with TRBD1. Germline lookup yields CDR1 MNHNS and CDR2 SASEGT. V shed 6 bases and J 1 base; nucleotides not matched to a gene: 4. The CDR3 spans 14 residues. The DNA for the CDR3 is TGTGCCAGCAGGGCCGGACAGGGGAACACTGAAGCTTTCTTT. Its translation: CASRAGQGNTEAFF.

The chain combines TRBV5-4 with TRBJ1-1; TRBD1 aligns across 7 bases. The CDR3 length is 14 residues. CDR1 and CDR2 from the germline V gene are SGHNT and YYREEE (reference sequence). V lost 5 bases, J lost 1 base, and 5 bases stayed unmatched. CDR3 in amino acids: CASRADRRNTEAFF. The CDR3 nucleotides are TGTGCCAGCAGGGCGGACAGGAGGAACACTGAAGCTTTCTTT. The variable domain in full, with the rest retrieved from reference TRBV5-4 and TRBJ1-1, is ETGVTQSPTHLIKTRGQQVTLRCSSQSGHNTVSWYQQALGQGPQFIFQYYREEENGRGNFPPRFSGLQFPNYSSELNVNALELDDSALYLCASRADRRNTEAFFGQGTRLTVV.

The CDR3 region is CASSVGTDIYEQYF. Here the CDR3 DNA reads TGTGCCAGCAGCGTAGGGACAGATATCTACGAGCAGTACTTC. V gene TRBV9 combines with J gene TRBJ2-7; tentatively, D is TRBD1 (6 bases). The length of the CDR3 is 14 residues. The V end was cut by 0 bases, the J end by 3 bases, with 10 bases between. Germline values: CDR1 SGDLS, CDR2 YYNGEE.

This chain uses TRBV5-4 with TRBJ2-3, with TRBD2 matching over 7 bases. The germline V gene has CDR1 SGHNT and CDR2 YYREEE (reference sequence). Germline trimming cut 3 bases from V and 0 bases from J; bases unmatched to any gene: 4. This CDR3 spans 15 amino acids. CDR3 sequence reads: CASSSRLASTDTQYF. The CDR3 DNA reads as TGTGCCAGCAGCTCCAGACTAGCTAGCACAGATACGCAGTATTTT.

The rearrangement joins TRBV11-2 to TRBJ2-7, with D possibly being TRBD1 (5 bases). The CDR3 contains 14 residues. The germline V gene has CDR1 SGHAT and CDR2 FQNNGV. V shed 3 bases and J shed 2 bases, with 11 bases lying between them. CDR3 residues: CASSLSREAYEQYF. CDR3 DNA sequence: TGTGCCAGCAGCTTGTCCAGGGAAGCCTACGAGCAGTACTTC.

The chain couples TRBV7-8 to TRBJ2-2; D tentatively fits TRBD1 or TRBD2 (5 bases each). This CDR3 has 14 residues. Germline loops: CDR1 SGHVS, CDR2 FQNEAQ. Deletions cut 3 bases from V and 4 bases from J, with 9 bases between. The CDR3 DNA reads as TGTGCCAGCAGCTTCGGGACCTTCACCGGGGAGCTGTTTTTT. The encoded protein is CASSFGTFTGELFF.

The CDR3 DNA follows: TGCGCCAGCAGCTTGACAGGAGGTAGGGAAGAGACCCAGTACTTC. This translates into CASSLTGGREETQYF. This chain joins TRBV5-1 and TRBJ2-5; the D gene could be TRBD1 or TRBD2 (5 bases each). The germline V and J ends were trimmed by 1 base and 3 bases, with 13 bases remaining between them. CDR1 and CDR2 from the germline V gene are SGHRS and YFSETQ. The CDR3 contains 15 residues. Full variable domain (remainder filled in from reference TRBV5-1 and TRBJ2-5): KAGVTQTPRYLIKTRGQQVTLSCSPISGHRSVSWYQQTPGQGLQFLFEYFSETQRNKGNFPGRFSGRQFSNSRSEMNVSTLELGDSALYLCASSLTGGREETQYFGPGTRLLVL.

This chain connects TRBV7-9 to TRBJ2-3; weak D call: TRBD1 (5 bases). Trimming stripped 5 bases from V and 6 bases from J, with 15 bases between. The CDR3 length is 14 residues. CDR1 is SEHNR, CDR2 FQNEAQ, per germline (reference sequence). The CDR3 nucleotides read TGTGCCAGCAGCCAATGGCCCAAGGGGGATACGCAGTATTTT. It yields the protein CASSQWPKGDTQYF.

This clone was recorded only once. The chain couples TRBV10-3 to TRBJ1-1, with TRBD1 as a possible D gene (5 bases). CDR3 length: 18 residues. Trimming stripped 3 bases from V and 3 bases from J, with 23 bases between. Looked up from germline, CDR1 is ENHRY and CDR2 is SYGVKD. CDR3 nucleotides: TGTGCCATCAGTGAAGGGACCGGGGGGGTCTTCTGGTACACTGAAGCTTTCTTT. Its translation is CAISEGTGGVFWYTEAFF.

The CDR3 spells CASGSLAGGDTGELFF. In DNA form, the CDR3 reads TGTGCTAGTGGGTCGCTAGCGGGAGGGGACACCGGGGAGCTGTTTTTT. The chain combines TRBV12-5 with TRBJ2-2; 12 bases are shared with TRBD2. The CDR3 is 16 residues long. V was clipped by 6 bases and J by 3 bases; unmatched bases: 5. Germline assignment: CDR1 LGHNT and CDR2 FRNRAP.

A note on this clone: Other nucleotide sequences in the sample specify the same CDR3. The chain has TRBV9 and TRBJ2-1; 11 nucleotides line up with TRBD2. Germline loops: CDR1 SGDLS, CDR2 YYNGEE. This CDR3 comprises 16 residues. With 2 bases clipped from V and 7 bases from J, the junction kept 8 bases outside the gene matches. This CDR3 reads CASSVRIAGGGNEQFF. The DNA of the CDR3 is TGTGCCAGCAGCGTTAGGATAGCGGGAGGGGGGAATGAGCAGTTCTTC.

The V call is TRBV7-3, the J call TRBJ2-6; D uncertain. The CDR3 loop spans 16 amino acids. The V end lost 1 base, the J end lost 4 bases, and 11 bases lay between the germline ends. Germline lookup yields CDR1 SGHTA and CDR2 FQGTGA. CDR3 amino acids: CASSLIGVPGANVLTF. The CDR3 DNA reads as TGTGCCAGCAGCTTAATTGGCGTACCCGGGGCCAACGTCCTGACTTTC.

The chain employs TRBV15 and TRBJ1-5, with a possible D match to TRBD1 (6 bases). Trimming took 3 bases from V and 4 from J, leaving 16 bases between them. CDR1 is LNHNV and CDR2 is YYDKDF in the germline V gene (reference sequence). This CDR3 is built from 16 residues. The CDR3 bases are TGTGCCACCAGCAGGGGCGGCGCAGGGGAAAATCAGCCCCAGCATTTT. It translates to CATSRGGAGENQPQHF.

This sequence joins TRBV10-2 and TRBJ2-7; TRBD2 might be the D (6 bases). This CDR3 comprises 16 residues. V dropped 6 bases and J dropped 1 base, with 19 bases sitting between them. Germline V gives CDR1 WSHSY, CDR2 SAAADI. The DNA for the CDR3 is TGCGCCAGCAGACACGTTGGGGGAGGCCCTTCCTACGAGCAGTACTTC. Translated: CASRHVGGGPSYEQYF.

Only a few counts were recorded for this clone. Other DNA variants within this sample encode the same CDR3. The chain links TRBV18 to TRBJ1-1; TRBD1 might be the D (5 bases). The CDR3 totals 14 residues. CDR1 and CDR2 (germline): KGHSH, LQKENI. The ends were cut back, 3 bases at V and 3 bases at J, with 11 bases in the middle. The CDR3 DNA follows: TGTGCCAGCTCACCGACCCGGGGGGACACTGAAGCTTTCTTT. Encoded protein: CASSPTRGDTEAFF.

Remarks on this clone: A clone one base away is much larger, so this may be a read error. V usage is TRBV7-9 and J usage is TRBJ1-2; D is ambiguous. The CDR3 has 14 residues. From germline, CDR1 is SEHNR and CDR2 FQNEAQ (reference sequence). V gave up 0 bases and J gave up 4 bases, with 9 bases separating them. The CDR3 DNA reads TGTGCCAGCAGCTTAGCCGGGCCGACCTATGGCTACACCTTC. It specifies CASSLAGPTYGYTF. The variable domain in full, completed from reference TRBV7-9 and TRBJ1-2, reads DTGVSQNPRHKITKRGQNVTFRCDPISEHNRLYWYRQTLGQGPEFLTYFQNEAQLEKSRLLSDRFSAERPKGSFSTLEIQRTEQGDSAMYLCASSLAGPTYGYTFGSGTRLTVV.

For the CDR3, the DNA is TGCGCCAGCAGCACCGGGACCTACTACGAGCAGTACTTC. Protein: CASSTGTYYEQYF. The rearrangement links TRBV5-1 to TRBJ2-7, with D tentatively TRBD1 or TRBD2 (5 bases each). V was pared by 4 bases and J by 3 bases, with 11 bases between. This CDR3 is built from 13 residues. CDR1 and CDR2 from the germline V gene are SGHRS and YFSETQ. Based on the CDR3 plus reference TRBV5-1 and TRBJ2-7, the full variable domain is KAGVTQTPRYLIKTRGQQVTLSCSPISGHRSVSWYQQTPGQGLQFLFEYFSETQRNKGNFPGRFSGRQFSNSRSEMNVSTLELGDSALYLCASSTGTYYEQYFGPGTRLTVT.

V usage is TRBV28 and J usage is TRBJ2-7; 8 bases align to TRBD2. This CDR3 contains 18 residues. CDR1 and CDR2 from the germline V gene are MDHEN and SYDVKM. V lost 3 bases, J lost 3 bases, and 16 bases stayed unmatched. The CDR3 sequence: CASSFRFFAGLGGYEQYF. The CDR3 nucleotides read TGTGCCAGCAGTTTTCGGTTTTTTGCGGGACTAGGAGGCTACGAGCAGTACTTC.

The genes are TRBV30 and TRBJ2-5; no firm D call. CDR1 is GTSNPN and CDR2 is SVGIG in the germline V gene (reference sequence). This CDR3 contains 11 residues. With 2 bases removed from V and 7 bases from J, the gap between germline ends came to 8 bases. The CDR3 loop is CAWSNTATQYF. CDR3 in DNA: TGTGCCTGGAGTAACACCGCGACCCAGTACTTC. Drawing the rest from reference TRBV30 and TRBJ2-5, the complete variable domain is SQTIHQWPATLVQPVGSPLSLECTVEGTSNPNLYWYRQAAGRGLQLLFYSVGIGQISSEVPQNLSASRPQDRQFILSSKKLLLSDSGFYLCAWSNTATQYFGPGTRLLVL.

CDR3 protein: CASSPLGDRITEAFF. The CDR3 nucleotides read TGTGCCAGTTCTCCGTTGGGGGATAGGATCACTGAAGCTTTCTTT. This chain uses TRBV19 with TRBJ1-1, with TRBD1 as a possible D gene (5 bases). Germline values: CDR1 LNHDA, CDR2 SQIVND (reference sequence). Trimming took 8 bases from V and 4 from J, leaving 20 bases between them. This CDR3 contains 15 residues.

The chain is built from TRBV11-2 and TRBJ2-7, with 7 bases matching TRBD1. Germline lookup yields CDR1 SGHAT and CDR2 FQNNGV. The length of the CDR3 is 14 residues. Trimming removed 4 bases from V and 5 bases from J; junction bases left unmatched: 8. The CDR3 protein is CASSSYRQGHEQYF. The DNA of the CDR3 is TGTGCCAGCAGCTCCTATCGACAGGGCCACGAGCAGTACTTC. Combining the CDR3 with reference TRBV11-2 and TRBJ2-7 gives the whole variable domain EAGVAQSPRYKIIEKRQSVAFWCNPISGHATLYWYQQILGQGPKLLIQFQNNGVVDDSQLPKDRFSAERLKGVDSTLKIQPAKLEDSAVYLCASSSYRQGHEQYFGPGTRLTVT.

This chain connects TRBV5-1 to TRBJ2-1; D unresolved. Germline values: CDR1 SGHRS, CDR2 YFSETQ. The CDR3 is made up of 13 amino acids. V lost 1 base and J 3 bases, leaving 5 bases between the germline ends. For the CDR3, the DNA is TGCGCCAGCAGCTTGAAGGGCTACAATGAGCAGTTCTTC. This translates into CASSLKGYNEQFF.

This clone turned up a few times. The chain carries TRBV6-5 and TRBJ2-5, with unresolved D. The ends were cut back, 2 bases at V and 5 bases at J, with 9 bases in the middle. This CDR3 spans 13 amino acids. Germline-derived CDR1 and CDR2 are MNHEY and SVGAGI. The CDR3 coding sequence is TGTGCCAGCAGTTACAGGGTGGGGGAGACCCAGTACTTC. Amino acids: CASSYRVGETQYF.

A single count supports this clone. This chain connects TRBV14 to TRBJ1-2; D unclear. Trimming shortened V by 5 bases and J by 2 bases, and 6 bases separated the two germline ends. Per the germline V gene, CDR1 is SGHDN and CDR2 is FVKESK. This CDR3 region has 12 residues. CDR3 DNA: TGTGCCAGCAGCAAATTAAACTATGGCTACACCTTC. It translates to CASSKLNYGYTF.

The chain carries TRBV7-9 and TRBJ2-5; possible D gene TRBD2, 5 bases. CDR3 size: 16 residues. Germline V gene lookup returns CDR1 SEHNR and CDR2 FQNEAQ (reference sequence). The germline V and J ends were trimmed by 4 bases and 3 bases, with 18 bases remaining between them. The DNA of the CDR3 is TGTGCCAGCAGCTCCGCCCGGTTGGACTGGGAAGAGACCCAGTACTTC. This translates into CASSSARLDWEETQYF.

The chain employs TRBV5-1 and TRBJ2-1, with D perhaps matching TRBD1 (6 bases). The CDR3 length is 15 residues. Trimming cost V 4 bases and J 7 bases, with 18 bases left between them. The germline V gene encodes CDR1 SGHRS and CDR2 YFSETQ. CDR3 loop: CASSRDPDRSNEQFF. In DNA, the CDR3 is TGCGCCAGCAGCCGCGACCCAGACAGGTCGAATGAGCAGTTCTTC. Full variable domain (rest looked up from reference TRBV5-1 and TRBJ2-1): KAGVTQTPRYLIKTRGQQVTLSCSPISGHRSVSWYQQTPGQGLQFLFEYFSETQRNKGNFPGRFSGRQFSNSRSEMNVSTLELGDSALYLCASSRDPDRSNEQFFGPGTRLTVL.

The genes are TRBV19 and TRBJ1-1; no clear D gene. With 7 bases removed from V and 0 bases from J, the gap between germline ends came to 9 bases. Germline lookup yields CDR1 LNHDA and CDR2 SQIVND (reference sequence). CDR3 length: 13 amino acids. DNA for the CDR3: TGTGCCAGTACGGACCGTATGAACACTGAAGCTTTCTTT. It translates to CASTDRMNTEAFF.